Each of the 4 T cell receptor beta chains below was sequenced from the same sample in a study of human T cells and chemical hapten exposure. Unfractionated whole blood yielded the extracted total RNA. Each CDR3 protein gets one entry after TCRdb re-called the 5' RACE reads with MiXCR. This sample has around 100,000 distinct CDR3 sequences, with around 20% found just once. These receptors all come from a human donor in good health.

This clonotype was seen a few times. The rearrangement uses TRBV7-2 and TRBJ1-2, with 8 bases aligning to TRBD1. Germline lookup yields CDR1 SGHTA and CDR2 FQGNSA. The junction had 9 bases not matched to a gene; V was cut back by 1 base and J by 8 bases. CDR3 length equals 15 residues. The CDR3 DNA is TGTGCCAGCAGCTTAGGGAGTCAGGGGGCGCCCGGCTACACCTTC. This translates into CASSLGSQGAPGYTF.

Points on this clonotype: An end of the junction does not agree with germline; a read error may underlie this. The rearrangement joins TRBV7-2 to TRBJ2-3, with D perhaps TRBD1 or TRBD2 (5 bases each). Germline V gene sequence: CDR1 SGHTA, CDR2 FQGNSA. The CDR3 length is 15 residues. The CDR3 protein is CASSLAGTLTDTQYF. Written as DNA, the CDR3 is TGTGCCAGCAGCCTAGCCGGGACCCTCACAGATACGCAGTATTTT.

This sequence joins TRBV3-1 and TRBJ2-3, with TRBD2 identical over 9 bases. From germline, CDR1 is LGHDT and CDR2 YNNKEL (reference sequence). This CDR3 is built from 18 residues. V dropped 0 bases and J dropped 3; count of bases not matched to a gene: 10. The CDR3 spells CASSQDRGLAGLTDTQYF. The CDR3 DNA reads TGTGCCAGCAGCCAAGATAGGGGGCTAGCGGGACTGACAGATACGCAGTATTTT.

This clonotype turned up a few times. V and J are TRBV6-5 and TRBJ2-6; 8 nucleotides agree with TRBD2. Germline V gene sequence: CDR1 MNHEY, CDR2 SVGAGI. The CDR3 has 17 residues. Germline trimming cut 6 bases from V and 1 base from J; bases unmatched to any gene: 8. This CDR3 is CASSSLAVLSGANVLTF. In DNA, the CDR3 is TGTGCCAGCAGCTCACTAGCGGTTTTATCTGGGGCCAACGTCCTGACTTTC.